The source of this TCR beta chain is a study of regulatory T cells in long-lasting Graves disease. Time point here: persistent/refractory GD, antithyroid drugs over 5 years with positive TRAb. Extracted PBMC RNA gave rise to the TCR library. In this sample, this clonotype turned up many times. Assembly of TCR beta libraries relied on iRepertoire HTBI primers together with Arm-PCR of CDR3 regions. TCRdb reprocessed the multiplex PCR reads via MiXCR and lists one record per CDR3 protein. The sample includes around 430,000 distinct CDR3 sequences, about 22% of them seen just once. V was pared by 3 bases and J by 6 bases, with 8 bases of the junction left unmatched. The CDR3 consists of 14 residues. Germline CDR1 and CDR2: MNHEY and SMNVEV (reference sequence).

Sequenced here: peripheral blood mononuclear cells (PBMCs), sampled when the disease was refractory, from a patient treated with antithyroid drugs. The sequence was collected from a female donor with Graves disease. The genes are TRBV27 and TRBJ2-7; 7 positions match TRBD1. This chain's CDR3 is CASSLQDRVFEQYF. The CDR3 bases are TGTGCCAGCAGTTTGCAAGACAGGGTGTTCGAGCAGTACTTC.